A single sample is the source of the 2 T cell receptor beta chains below, sequenced in a study of blood T cells in healthy people across ages. PCR was performed a second time for about 6 to 12 cycles using a sample-barcoded 5' primer and a J-beta primer mix. TCRdb passed the 5' RACE reads through MiXCR, listing each CDR3 protein once. This sample has 1.5 million or so distinct CDR3 sequences, with less than 45% found just once. Sequenced: blood. The receptors here all came from a woman aged 18-35 years in good health.

V is TRBV4-3 and J is TRBJ2-5; unclear D gene. Germline assignment: CDR1 LGHNA and CDR2 YSLEER. The V gene lost 0 bases and the J gene lost 0 bases, with 8 bases spanning the gap. CDR3 length equals 15 residues. This CDR3 is CASSQDHTDQETQYF. Written as DNA, the CDR3 is TGCGCCAGCAGCCAAGATCATACCGACCAAGAGACCCAGTACTTC.

This chain connects TRBV20-1 to TRBJ2-4; D is unresolved. The J call may be incorrect, as the DNA end agrees better with TRBJ2-7. The CDR3 runs to 10 residues. The germline gives CDR1 DFQATT, CDR2 SNEGSKA (reference sequence). The CDR3 bases are TGCAGTGCTAGAGTGGGCGAGCAGTACTTC. This sequence encodes CSARVGEQYF.